This entry lists 21 T cell receptor beta chains sequenced from one sample in a study of lymphopenia after photon versus proton radiotherapy. The table came from immunoSEQ multiplex PCR; TCRdb's copy has only in-frame clones and leaves some out. The sample has about 70,000 clones; about 89% are singletons. The sequences come from peripheral blood, collected from a patient treated with proton-based radiotherapy. These receptor sequences come from a man older than 75 with esophageal cancer.

The chain has TRBV2 and TRBJ1-2; 10 nucleotides align to TRBD1. V lost 7 bases to trimming and J lost 5 bases; unmatched junction nucleotides: 4. Per the germline V gene, CDR1 is SNHLY and CDR2 is FYNNEI. The CDR3 totals 13 residues. Here the CDR3 DNA reads TGTGCCAGCATCACGGGACAGGGGTATGGCTACACCTTC. It codes for CASITGQGYGYTF.

DNA of the CDR3: TGTGCCAGCAGCCGCGAGACCACCGGGGAGCTGTTTTTT. Protein sequence: CASSRETTGELFF. The chain carries TRBV4-2 and TRBJ2-2, with D uncertain. The V and J ends lost 4 bases and 4 bases respectively, with 7 bases between them. This CDR3 contains 13 residues. CDR1 and CDR2 from the germline V gene are LGHNA and YNFKEQ.

The chain uses TRBV7-8 and TRBJ1-1; 12 nucleotides line up with TRBD1. Germline V gives CDR1 SGHVS, CDR2 FQNEAQ. The CDR3 totals 18 residues. With 5 bases clipped from V and 4 bases from J, the junction kept 14 bases outside the gene matches. This chain's CDR3 is CASSPYVPGQGAGTEAFF. The CDR3 nucleotides read TGTGCCAGCAGCCCATATGTCCCGGGACAGGGGGCCGGCACTGAAGCTTTCTTT.

The chain carries TRBV11-2 and TRBJ2-5; the D is unclear. This CDR3 has 15 amino acids. Germline V lookup: CDR1 SGHAT, CDR2 FQNNGV. The ends were cut back, 2 bases at V and 1 base at J, with 11 bases in the middle. CDR3 sequence: CASSLLGGSQETQYF. Here the CDR3 DNA reads TGTGCCAGCAGCTTACTTGGTGGGTCCCAAGAGACCCAGTACTTC.

As concerns this clone: Other DNA sequences in the sample encode the same CDR3. V gene TRBV6-5 combines with J gene TRBJ2-3; D is ambiguous. With 2 bases removed from V and 6 bases from J, the gap between germline ends came to 3 bases. This CDR3 has 11 residues. The V gene's germline CDR1 is MNHEY and CDR2 SVGAGI. CDR3 amino acids: CASSYIDTQYF. CDR3 sequence (DNA): TGTGCCAGCAGTTACATCGATACGCAGTATTTT.

V and J are TRBV6-1 and TRBJ2-3, with D possibly being TRBD1 (6 bases). From germline, CDR1 is MNHNS and CDR2 SASEGT. Trimming pared 2 bases from V and 1 base from J, leaving 16 bases between. This CDR3 is 17 amino acids long. For the CDR3, the DNA is TGTGCCAGCAGTGAAATCTGGGGGCAGCCAGGCACAGATACGCAGTATTTT. It is translated as CASSEIWGQPGTDTQYF.

The V gene is TRBV4-1, the J gene TRBJ1-4; no clear D gene. The V gene's germline CDR1 is MGHRA and CDR2 YSYEKL. The CDR3 spans 13 residues. The ends were cut back, 6 bases at V and 8 bases at J, with 13 bases in the middle. The CDR3 region has the DNA TGCGCCAGCAGTCTAGTGGAGGGAGAAAAACTGTTTTTT. Amino acids: CASSLVEGEKLFF.

The chain combines TRBV4-1 with TRBJ1-1; TRBD1 might be the D (5 bases). Germline CDR1 and CDR2: MGHRA and YSYEKL. V was clipped by 4 bases and J by 2 bases, with 8 bases between them. This CDR3 spans 13 amino acids. CDR3 in DNA: TGCGCCAGCAGCCGACAGCTAAACACTGAAGCTTTCTTT. It is translated as CASSRQLNTEAFF.

The gene calls are TRBV6-5 and TRBJ2-5, with 7 positions matching TRBD1. The J segment lost 4 bases and the V segment lost 3 bases, leaving 8 bases of the junction unmatched. Germline V gene data show CDR1 as MNHEY and CDR2 as SVGAGI. The CDR3 covers 15 residues. CDR3 loop: CASSYRRTGLETQYF. In DNA form, the CDR3 reads TGTGCCAGCAGTTATCGTCGGACAGGCTTAGAGACCCAGTACTTC.

The chain uses TRBV19 and TRBJ1-6; 10 bases are shared with TRBD1. V dropped 6 bases and J dropped 8; count of bases not matched to a gene: 10. The CDR3 sequence is 16 residues long. CDR1 LNHDA and CDR2 SQIVND come from the germline V gene (reference sequence). The CDR3 DNA reads TGTGCCAGTAGCCCGGGACAGGGGATATATGATTCACCCCTCCACTTT. Amino acids: CASSPGQGIYDSPLHF.

V and J are TRBV6-4 and TRBJ2-4; D is perhaps TRBD2 (5 bases). The V end was cut by 3 bases, the J end by 0 bases, with 15 bases between. This CDR3 comprises 17 residues. Germline CDR1 reads MRHNA; CDR2 reads SNTAGT. CDR3 residues: CASSELPGLLAKNIQYF. The CDR3 nucleotides are TGTGCCAGCAGTGAATTACCGGGGTTGCTAGCCAAAAACATTCAGTACTTC.

The chain couples TRBV20-1 to TRBJ2-1; D unclear. Germline CDR1 is DFQATT and CDR2 is SNEGSKA (reference sequence). The CDR3 spans 10 residues. The V and J ends lost 4 bases and 5 bases respectively, with 3 bases between them. This chain's CDR3 is CSATNNEQFF. The CDR3 bases are TGCAGTGCTACCAACAATGAGCAGTTCTTC.

This clone was counted a single time. The J gene is TRBJ1-1, the V gene TRBV18, with a tentative D call TRBD1 (6 bases). The CDR3 sequence is 15 residues long. Trimming pared 8 bases from V and 5 bases from J, leaving 21 bases between. CDR1 is KGHSH and CDR2 is LQKENI in the germline V gene. The CDR3 nucleotides are TGTGCCAGCCTTCCGGGGGGGCGCGTTACGACTGAAGCTTTCTTT. It translates to CASLPGGRVTTEAFF.

The count of this clone is one. The chain is built from TRBV18 and TRBJ2-5; unclear D gene. The germline V and J ends were trimmed by 1 base and 0 bases, with 6 bases remaining between them. CDR3 size: 14 residues. Germline CDR1 is KGHSH and CDR2 is LQKENI. This chain's CDR3 is CASSPRSDQETQYF. CDR3 coding DNA: TGTGCCAGCTCACCACGGTCAGACCAAGAGACCCAGTACTTC.

V usage is TRBV2 and J usage is TRBJ2-7, with 7 bases matching TRBD1. Germline CDR1 is SNHLY and CDR2 is FYNNEI. The length of the CDR3 is 12 residues. V lost 8 bases, J lost 6 bases, and 7 bases stayed unmatched. CDR3 sequence (DNA): TGTGCCAGCGGAAACAGGGGACGCGAGCAGTACTTC. Amino acid sequence: CASGNRGREQYF. The full variable domain, rest sourced from reference TRBV2 and TRBJ2-7, is EPEVTQTPSHQVTQMGQEVILRCVPISNHLYFYWYRQILGQKVEFLVSFYNNEISEKSEIFDDQFSVERPDGSNFTLKIRSTKLEDSAMYFCASGNRGREQYFGPGTRLTVT.

The CDR3 region is CASSPAVGRPYEQYF. The CDR3 nucleotides read TGTGCCAGCTCACCAGCGGTGGGTCGTCCCTACGAGCAGTACTTC. V is TRBV18 and J is TRBJ2-7; no clear D. Per germline, CDR1 KGHSH and CDR2 LQKENI. Trimming stripped 2 bases from V and 2 bases from J, with 13 bases between. The CDR3 length is 15 residues.

V and J are TRBV19 and TRBJ1-4; tentative D call: TRBD1 (6 bases). V gave up 1 base and J gave up 0 bases, with 9 bases separating them. This CDR3 has 16 residues. From germline, CDR1 is LNHDA and CDR2 SQIVND (reference sequence). The CDR3 loop reads CASSIVGDTTNEKLFF. The CDR3 DNA is TGTGCCAGTAGTATAGTTGGGGACACAACTAATGAAAAACTGTTTTTT.

The chain is built from TRBV7-2 and TRBJ2-3, with unresolved D. Trimming removed 8 bases from V and 3 bases from J, with 6 bases in between. The length of the CDR3 is 11 residues. Per germline, CDR1 SGHTA and CDR2 FQGNSA. The chain's CDR3 is CASGWTDTQYF. The CDR3 bases are TGTGCCAGCGGGTGGACAGATACGCAGTATTTT.

The chain has TRBV29-1 and TRBJ1-4, with D hard to call. Germline V gene lookup returns CDR1 SQVTM and CDR2 ANQGSEA. V lost 4 bases and J lost 7, with 10 bases in between. This CDR3 has 12 amino acids. The CDR3 spells CSVGHSVEKLFF. As DNA, the CDR3 is TGCAGCGTTGGCCATTCGGTTGAAAAACTGTTTTTT. Full variable domain (remainder filled in from reference TRBV29-1 and TRBJ1-4): SAVISQKPSRDICQRGTSLTIQCQVDSQVTMMFWYRQQPGQSLTLIATANQGSEATYESGFVIDKFPISRPNLTFSTLTVSNMSPEDSSIYLCSVGHSVEKLFFGSGTQLSVL.

The V and J genes are TRBV7-6 and TRBJ2-5; no definite D call. V was clipped by 5 bases and J by 4 bases, with 8 bases between them. CDR1 and CDR2 from the germline V gene are SGHVS and FNYEAQ. This CDR3 has 12 residues. The CDR3 nucleotides read TGTGCCAGCAGCCGGCCCGGAGAGACCCAGTACTTC. Translating it yields CASSRPGETQYF.

This sequence joins TRBV6-1 and TRBJ1-1; D not resolved. The CDR3 contains 11 residues. Germline-derived CDR1 and CDR2 are MNHNS and SASEGT. Trimming took 6 bases from V and 0 from J, leaving 2 bases between them. CDR3 amino acids: CASRLNTEAFF. The CDR3 DNA sequence: TGTGCCAGCAGATTGAACACTGAAGCTTTCTTT.